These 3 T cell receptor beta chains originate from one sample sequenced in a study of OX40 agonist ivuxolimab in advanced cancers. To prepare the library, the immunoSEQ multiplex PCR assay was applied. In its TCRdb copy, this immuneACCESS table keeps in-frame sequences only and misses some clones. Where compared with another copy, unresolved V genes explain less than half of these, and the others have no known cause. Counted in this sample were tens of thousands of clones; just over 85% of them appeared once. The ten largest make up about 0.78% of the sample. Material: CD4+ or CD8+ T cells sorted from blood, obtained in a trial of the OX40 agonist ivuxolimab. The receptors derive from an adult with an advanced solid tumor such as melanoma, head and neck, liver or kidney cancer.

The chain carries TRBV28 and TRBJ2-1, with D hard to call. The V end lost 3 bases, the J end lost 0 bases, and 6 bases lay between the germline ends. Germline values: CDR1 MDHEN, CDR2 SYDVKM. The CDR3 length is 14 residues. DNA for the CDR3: TGTGCCAGCAGTTTGGAGAGCTCCTACAATGAGCAGTTCTTC. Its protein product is CASSLESSYNEQFF.

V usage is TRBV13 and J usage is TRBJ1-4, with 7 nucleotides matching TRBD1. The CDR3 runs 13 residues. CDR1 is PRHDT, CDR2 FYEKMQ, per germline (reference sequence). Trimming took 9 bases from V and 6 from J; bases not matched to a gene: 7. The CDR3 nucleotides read TGTGCCAGTGCCGGGACAGATCATGAAAAACTGTTTTTT. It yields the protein CASAGTDHEKLFF.

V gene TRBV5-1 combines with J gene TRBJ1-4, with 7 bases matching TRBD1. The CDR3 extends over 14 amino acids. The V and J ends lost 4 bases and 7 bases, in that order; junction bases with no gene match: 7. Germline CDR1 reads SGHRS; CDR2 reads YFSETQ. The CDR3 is CASSTTGSIEKLFF. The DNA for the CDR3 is TGCGCCAGCAGCACGACAGGGTCGATTGAAAAACTGTTTTTT.